These T cell receptor beta chains were read from a single sample in a study of cytotoxic CD8 clonotypes in ibrutinib-treated CLL. Sequencing used immunoSEQ multiplex PCR; TCRdb keeps in-frame clones, though not all of them. The table lists 30,000 to 40,000 clones, about 70% of them singletons, with over 9% in the top ten. The sequencing used PBMCs, collected at disease progression, from a patient treated with ibrutinib. The source of these receptors is a human donor with chronic lymphocytic leukemia. CDR3s include the opening cysteine and the closing phenylalanine or tryptophan. A D gene is named only where the DNA matches it firmly. Part of the rows lack a size; the others show once, few, many or a class for expanded clones.

clone size,D gene,J gene,V gene,CDR3 DNA,CDR3 protein
.,TRBD2,TRBJ2-5,TRBV14,TGTGCCAGCAGTCGGACTAGCAGGCAAGAGACCCAGTACTTC,CASSRTSRQETQYF
few,.,TRBJ1-5,TRBV28,TGTGCCAGCAGTTTACGACCTAGGGGCAATCAGCCCCAGCATTTT,CASSLRPRGNQPQHF
.,.,TRBJ2-1,TRBV6-5,TGTGCCAGCAAGTTACTTAGCTCCTACAATGAGCAGTTCTTC,CASKLLSSYNEQFF
.,TRBD2,TRBJ2-7,TRBV28,TGTGCCAGCAGGGGGCTTGGGAGCGGGACGGGCGAGCAGTACTTC,CASRGLGSGTGEQYF
.,.,TRBJ2-7,TRBV9,TGTGCCAGCTCTAGGGGCCAGGCGAGCTCCTACGAGCAGTACTTC,CASSRGQASSYEQYF
.,.,TRBJ2-5,TRBV30,TGTGCCTGGGCTCCCCAAGGGGAGACCCAGTACTTC,CAWAPQGETQYF
.,TRBD2,TRBJ2-3,TRBV19,TGTGCCAGTAGTATCGGGACTAGCGTATTCACAGATACGCAGTATTTT,CASSIGTSVFTDTQYF
few,.,TRBJ1-3,TRBV25-1,TGTGCCAGTCCCCTCAGGGATCCTGGAAACACCATATATTTT,CASPLRDPGNTIYF
.,.,TRBJ1-2,TRBV21-1,TGTGCCAGCAGCAAAACCCGGTGGCATAATTTTTGCGGCTACACCTTC,CASSKTRWHNFCGYTF
few,.,TRBJ1-2,TRBV6-5,TGTGCCAGCAGTGCCCTCAACAGGGATTATGGCTACACCTTC,CASSALNRDYGYTF
.,.,TRBJ2-1,TRBV27,TGTGCCAGCAGTTCGGCGGGACTTATCGGCAATGAGCAGTTCTTC,CASSSAGLIGNEQFF
.,TRBD2,TRBJ2-1,TRBV6-6,TGTGCCAGCAGCGGTGGGACTAGCGGGAGAAATGAGCAGTTCTTC,CASSGGTSGRNEQFF
.,.,TRBJ2-3,TRBV13,TGTGCCAGCAGCTCCCGGAACACAGATACGCAGTATTTT,CASSSRNTDTQYF
.,.,TRBJ1-1,TRBV7-2,TGTGCCAGCAGCGAACAGGCTAACACTGAAGCTTTCTTT,CASSEQANTEAFF
.,.,TRBJ1-6,TRBV27,TGTGCCAGCAGCCGTAAGGGACCCCAGGGAAGCAATTCACCCCTCCACTTT,CASSRKGPQGSNSPLHF
.,.,TRBJ1-1,TRBV29-1,TGCAGCGTTGAACCCCCGAACACTGAAGCTTTCTTT,CSVEPPNTEAFF
few,.,TRBJ2-7,TRBV4-2,TGTGCCAGCAGCCAAGATGGGGGTCCGCAACCCTACGAGCAGTACTTC,CASSQDGGPQPYEQYF
.,.,TRBJ2-2,TRBV21-1,TGTGCCAGCAGCAAAAAGGACTCGGGACTAGCGGGGGTCACCGGGGAGCTGTTTTTT,CASSKKDSGLAGVTGELFF
.,TRBD1,TRBJ1-6,TRBV19,TGTGCCAGTAGTATAGAGGGACAGGGATTAACTTCACCCCTCCACTTT,CASSIEGQGLTSPLHF
.,TRBD1,TRBJ2-4,TRBV7-2,TGTGCCAGCAGCTGGGAAAGGGGGCACATTCAGTACTTC,CASSWERGHIQYF
.,TRBD2,TRBJ2-7,TRBV10-2,TGCGCCAGCCGACTGGGGGCTAGCGGGGGGATTACCCACGAGCAGTACTTC,CASRLGASGGITHEQYF
.,.,TRBJ2-7,TRBV27,TGTGCCAGCGGGACCAGGACAGCAAGTACCTACGAGCAGTACTTC,CASGTRTASTYEQYF
.,TRBD1,TRBJ1-1,TRBV6-1,TGTGCCAGCAGTGAGAAGAGGACAGGGTGGGACACTGAAGCTTTCTTT,CASSEKRTGWDTEAFF
.,.,TRBJ2-7,TRBV30,TGTGCCTGGAGTGTACCTCGACAGGTAGTATCCTACGAGCAGTACTTC,CAWSVPRQVVSYEQYF
.,.,TRBJ2-5,TRBV15,TGTGCCACCAGCAGACAGGGACCAGAGACCCAGTACTTC,CATSRQGPETQYF
.,TRBD2,TRBJ2-7,TRBV5-4,TGTGCCAGCAGCCTTGGACTAGCGGGGGCCCGTCCCTACGAGCAGTACTTC,CASSLGLAGARPYEQYF
.,.,TRBJ2-7,TRBV18,TGTGCCAGCTCACCCACGGCGAGCTTCGAGCAGTACTTC,CASSPTASFEQYF
.,.,TRBJ1-1,TRBV19,TGTGCCAGTAGTATCAGGGGGAACACTGAAGCTTTCTTT,CASSIRGNTEAFF
.,TRBD1,TRBJ1-1,TRBV27,TGTGCCAGCAGTGTGACAGGGGGGAACACTGAAGCTTTCTTT,CASSVTGGNTEAFF
.,TRBD2,TRBJ2-3,TRBV7-9,TGTGCCAGCAGCTTAGTCGGGACTAGCGATGGGACAGATACGCAGTATTTT,CASSLVGTSDGTDTQYF
.,TRBD1,TRBJ2-7,TRBV6-5,TGTGCCAGCAGGGCACAGGGGAGAGCCTACGAGCAGTACTTC,CASRAQGRAYEQYF
.,.,TRBJ1-5,TRBV5-6,TGTGCCAGCAGCTTGGGACCGGAGGGCAATCAGCCCCAGCATTTT,CASSLGPEGNQPQHF
few,.,TRBJ2-7,TRBV6-5,TGTGCCAGCAGTTACAAGGGGGAGCAGTACTTC,CASSYKGEQYF
.,.,TRBJ1-2,TRBV2,TGTGCCAGCAGGACAGAAAACTATGGCTACACCTTC,CASRTENYGYTF
.,TRBD1,TRBJ2-1,TRBV11-3,TGTGCCAGCAGCCGGCAAGGGGGCGATGAGCAGTTCTTC,CASSRQGGDEQFF
.,.,TRBJ2-5,TRBV6-5,TGTGCCAGCAGTTCCGCCGGGGTGGGCCAAGAGACCCAGTACTTC,CASSSAGVGQETQYF